The clone carrying this T cell receptor beta chain was seen a handful of times. The source of the sample is a study of response to subunit inactivated influenza vaccine. TCRdb re-called the RT-PCR reads through MiXCR, storing one row per CDR3 protein. The sample holds about 800,000 distinct CDR3 sequences, 21% seen once. The sequence was obtained from a man in his forties or fifties who received an inactivated influenza vaccine. The sequenced sample was PBMCs from blood, obtained around 5 days after vaccination.

DNA of the CDR3: TGTGCCAGCAGACTAGCGGGGGGGTTGGCAGAGACCCAGTACTTC. Amino acid sequence: CASRLAGGLAETQYF. The chain uses TRBV12-3 or TRBV12-4 and TRBJ2-5; TRBD2 matches at 13 bases. CDR3 length equals 15 residues. J was trimmed by 4 bases and V by 6 bases; bases with no gene match: 5.